The sequence of this T cell receptor (beta chain) was determined in a study of T cell clones after liver transplantation. The V and J ends lost 4 bases and 0 bases respectively, with 7 bases between them. Germline loops: CDR1 PRHDT, CDR2 FYEKMQ (reference sequence). The CDR3 totals 15 residues. The method was immunoSEQ multiplex PCR; TCRdb's version includes in-frame clones alone and lacks a portion of them. Of more than 45,000 clones in the sample, around 70% were seen once. The clonotype originates from a human patient who received a liver transplant. The T cells may partly be graft donor cells. The sequenced sample was CD4+ T cells from blood, obtained at the 15-month timepoint. The chain combines TRBV13 with TRBJ2-6; D is uncertain. CDR3 protein: CASSSLSSGANVLTF. The CDR3 DNA is TGTGCCAGCAGCTCCCTATCCTCTGGGGCCAACGTCCTGACTTTC. Complete variable domain (other parts from reference TRBV13 and TRBJ2-6): AAGVIQSPRHLIKEKRETATLKCYPIPRHDTVYWYQQGPGQDPQFLISFYEKMQSDKGSIPDRFSAQQFSDYHSELNMSSLELGDSALYFCASSSLSSGANVLTFGAGSRLTVL.